These T cell receptor beta chains were read from a single sample in a study of blood T cell repertoires in COVID-19. The repertoire was sequenced with immunoSEQ multiplex PCR; TCRdb's copy has only in-frame clones and lacks some. The sample has 200,000 or so clones, roughly 80% seen once. The sample consisted of PBMCs or T cells enriched from blood (not recorded which). The receptors here all came from a man aged 60 to 75 who had recovered from COVID-19. The CDR3 runs from the conserved cysteine through the conserved F or W. Fields, in order: V gene, J gene, D gene, CDR3 protein, CDR3 DNA. The D gene is left open where the match is weak.

TRBV19	TRBJ1-1	.	CASSISRHTEAFF	TGTGCCAGTAGTATATCGCGGCACACTGAAGCTTTCTTT
TRBV2	TRBJ1-1	TRBD1	CASRQQGATEAFF	TGTGCCAGCAGACAGCAGGGGGCCACTGAAGCTTTCTTT
TRBV21-1	TRBJ2-1	.	CASGGTRGPYSYNEQFF	TGTGCCAGCGGAGGAACCAGGGGACCTTACTCCTACAATGAGCAGTTCTTC
TRBV4-1	TRBJ2-3	TRBD2	CASSQDISLGTSGGADTQYF	TGCGCCAGCAGCCAAGATATCTCCCTGGGGACTAGCGGGGGGGCAGATACGCAGTATTTT
TRBV5-1	TRBJ2-7	TRBD2	CASSLGTSGVSYEQYF	TGCGCCAGCAGCTTGGGGACTAGCGGGGTATCCTACGAGCAGTACTTC
TRBV7-3	TRBJ2-1	TRBD1	CASSLTRDSYNEQFF	TGTGCCAGCAGCTTAACCCGGGACAGCTACAATGAGCAGTTCTTC
TRBV7-2	TRBJ2-3	TRBD2	CASSLGTAGGPRDTQYF	TGTGCCAGCAGCTTAGGAACGGCGGGGGGGCCACGAGATACGCAGTATTTT
TRBV25-1	TRBJ2-7	TRBD1	CASSDPGRGIYEQYF	TGTGCCAGCAGTGACCCAGGCAGGGGGATCTACGAGCAGTACTTC
TRBV9	TRBJ1-1	.	CASSVDSRPVNTEAFF	TGTGCCAGCAGCGTAGACTCCAGGCCGGTGAACACTGAAGCTTTCTTT
TRBV7-2	TRBJ1-6	.	CASSLSRVENSPLHF	TGTGCCAGCAGCTTAAGCCGGGTGGAGAATTCACCCCTCCACTTT
TRBV19	TRBJ2-7	TRBD1	CASSPTRQGFEQYF	TGTGCCAGTAGTCCGACCAGACAGGGATTCGAGCAGTACTTC
TRBV7-9	TRBJ2-1	TRBD2	CASSLTSGGYNEQFF	TGTGCCAGCAGCTTGACTAGCGGGGGTTACAATGAGCAGTTCTTC
TRBV7-7	TRBJ2-7	TRBD1	CASSLGTGGSYEQYF	TGTGCTAGCAGCCTAGGGACAGGGGGTAGCTACGAGCAGTACTTC